The 19 T cell receptor beta chains given below trace back to one sample, sequenced in a study of T cell changes during pregnancy in multiple sclerosis. Generated by immunoSEQ multiplex PCR, the TCRdb table keeps only in-frame clones and is missing some. The sample includes 20,000 to 25,000 clones, about 90% of them seen just once. This specimen was CD8+ T cells from peripheral blood mononuclear cells, taken after pregnancy. These receptors all come from a female donor with multiple sclerosis, enrolled in a pregnancy study.

The chain is built from TRBV5-1 and TRBJ2-1, with TRBD2 matching over 7 bases. The length of the CDR3 is 15 residues. Germline V gene sequence: CDR1 SGHRS, CDR2 YFSETQ. Losses at the gene ends were 1 base for V and 4 bases for J; bases not matched to a gene: 5. The chain's CDR3 is CASSLWTRWYNEQFF. In nucleotides, the CDR3 is TGCGCCAGCAGCTTGTGGACTAGATGGTACAATGAGCAGTTCTTC. Using reference TRBV5-1 and TRBJ2-1 for the parts outside the CDR3, the full variable domain is KAGVTQTPRYLIKTRGQQVTLSCSPISGHRSVSWYQQTPGQGLQFLFEYFSETQRNKGNFPGRFSGRQFSNSRSEMNVSTLELGDSALYLCASSLWTRWYNEQFFGPGTRLTVL.

The table lists this clone with a count of one. The J gene is TRBJ2-1, the V gene TRBV30; TRBD2 aligns across 8 bases. The V gene end was trimmed by 4 bases and the J gene end by 10 bases; junction bases not matched to a gene: 12. Germline assignment: CDR1 GTSNPN and CDR2 SVGIG (reference sequence). The CDR3 extends over 14 amino acids. CDR3 sequence reads: CAWTPGLEYQEQFF. Here the CDR3 DNA reads TGTGCCTGGACCCCGGGACTAGAGTACCAAGAGCAGTTCTTC. The whole variable domain, remainder taken from reference TRBV30 and TRBJ2-1, is SQTIHQWPATLVQPVGSPLSLECTVEGTSNPNLYWYRQAAGRGLQLLFYSVGIGQISSEVPQNLSASRPQDRQFILSSKKLLLSDSGFYLCAWTPGLEYQEQFFGPGTRLTVL.

The chain combines TRBV4-1 with TRBJ2-5; the match to TRBD2 covers 7 bases. The J call may be in error: the DNA end matches TRBJ2-7 better. This CDR3 is built from 15 residues. Germline V gene sequence: CDR1 MGHRA, CDR2 YSYEKL. CDR3 nucleotide sequence: TGCGCCAGCAGCCCCTTTCTTGCGGGAGCCTACGAGCAGTACTTC. Translation gives CASSPFLAGAYEQYF.

The rearrangement uses TRBV19 and TRBJ2-2; 9 nucleotides line up with TRBD1. Germline CDR1 reads LNHDA; CDR2 reads SQIVND (reference sequence). Trimming at V came to 6 bases and at J to 7 bases, leaving 3 bases not matched to a gene. The CDR3 covers 13 residues. The CDR3 coding sequence is TGTGCCAGTAGGGACAGGGGATTCGGGGAGCTGTTTTTT. Its translation is CASRDRGFGELFF.

This clone has just one count. This sequence joins TRBV30 and TRBJ1-2; the D gene is possibly TRBD1 (6 bases). Trimming took 3 bases from V and 5 from J, leaving 13 bases between them. This CDR3 has 13 amino acids. Germline V gene data show CDR1 as GTSNPN and CDR2 as SVGIG (reference sequence). As DNA, the CDR3 is TGTGCCTGGAGCGGGGACATCCGGTATGGCTACACCTTC. Its translation: CAWSGDIRYGYTF.

This chain uses TRBV7-8 with TRBJ2-7; 8 nucleotides match TRBD1. V trimming: 6 bases; J trimming: 3 bases; junction bases outside the gene matches: 7. The CDR3 is made up of 14 amino acids. The germline V gene encodes CDR1 SGHVS and CDR2 FQNEAQ. The CDR3 loop is CASSLWTGNYEQYF. Here the CDR3 DNA reads TGTGCCAGCAGTTTGTGGACAGGGAACTACGAGCAGTACTTC.

The chain joins TRBV27 to TRBJ2-7; the match to TRBD2 covers 16 bases. The CDR3 contains 17 residues. Germline trimming cut 0 bases from V and 3 bases from J; bases unmatched to any gene: 2. Germline CDR1 and CDR2: MNHEY and SMNVEV (reference sequence). The CDR3 sequence is CASSLSGLAGGYYEQYF. CDR3 coding DNA: TGTGCCAGCAGTTTATCGGGACTAGCGGGAGGGTACTACGAGCAGTACTTC.

This chain links TRBV4-2 with TRBJ1-2; D unresolved. This CDR3 spans 15 amino acids. V was clipped by 1 base and J by 3 bases, with 12 bases between them. CDR1 and CDR2 from the germline V gene are LGHNA and YNFKEQ. CDR3: CASSQGLGPDYGYTF. The CDR3 region has the DNA TGTGCCAGCAGCCAAGGACTAGGACCGGACTATGGCTACACCTTC.

This clone has only one observation. The genes are TRBV30 and TRBJ2-7; 8 positions match TRBD2. Germline V gives CDR1 GTSNPN, CDR2 SVGIG (reference sequence). V lost 0 bases and J lost 5; bases outside the gene matches: 6. The CDR3 sequence is 14 residues long. The CDR3 here is CAWSVKRESDEQYF. CDR3 DNA: TGTGCCTGGAGTGTCAAGCGGGAGTCTGACGAGCAGTACTTC.

The CDR3 loop is CASSLFLRGSDEQYF. CDR3 nucleotide sequence: TGTGCCAGCAGTTTATTCCTCCGGGGGTCCGACGAGCAGTACTTC. This chain uses TRBV28 with TRBJ2-7, with D tentatively TRBD2 (6 bases). Trimming left V 1 base short and J 5 bases short, with 15 bases between. CDR1 MDHEN and CDR2 SYDVKM come from the germline V gene. The CDR3 totals 15 residues.

The J gene is TRBJ1-1, the V gene TRBV5-5, with a tentative D call TRBD1 (6 bases). CDR3 length equals 13 residues. Deletions cut 4 bases from V and 8 bases from J, with 15 bases between. Per the germline V gene, CDR1 is SGHKS and CDR2 is YYEKEE (reference sequence). As DNA, the CDR3 is TGTGCCAGCAGCAGGGACACGGGTGACGAAGCTTTCTTT. This gives the protein CASSRDTGDEAFF.

J is TRBJ1-1 and V is TRBV6-5; possible D gene TRBD1, 6 bases. Germline V gene lookup returns CDR1 MNHEY and CDR2 SVGAGI. V dropped 4 bases and J dropped 5 bases, with 11 bases sitting between them. This CDR3 is built from 13 residues. The CDR3 spells CASSFNRATEAFF. CDR3 bases: TGTGCCAGCAGTTTTAACAGGGCTACTGAAGCTTTCTTT.

The rearrangement uses TRBV27 and TRBJ1-5; D not certain. Germline V gene lookup returns CDR1 MNHEY and CDR2 SMNVEV (reference sequence). The ends were cut back, 2 bases at V and 7 bases at J, with 15 bases in the middle. This CDR3 region has 15 residues. This chain's CDR3 is CASSLRGGEGQPQHF. CDR3 nucleotides: TGTGCCAGCAGTTTACGGGGTGGGGAGGGACAGCCCCAGCATTTT.

The genes are TRBV27 and TRBJ1-4; D unresolved. The CDR3 consists of 15 residues. Germline-derived CDR1 and CDR2 are MNHEY and SMNVEV (reference sequence). Trimming left V 8 bases short and J 7 bases short, with 20 bases between. The chain's CDR3 is CASGNPPGPSEKLFF. CDR3 DNA: TGTGCCAGCGGTAACCCCCCCGGTCCTAGTGAAAAACTGTTTTTT.

This clone appeared a single time. CDR3 DNA: TGCGCCAGCAGCTACCGGGACAGGGGTACCTACGAGCAGTACTTC. Its translation: CASSYRDRGTYEQYF. V is TRBV5-1 and J is TRBJ2-7; 10 bases align to TRBD1. The CDR3 loop spans 15 amino acids. The germline V gene has CDR1 SGHRS and CDR2 YFSETQ. V trimming: 3 bases; J trimming: 2 bases; junction bases outside the gene matches: 5.

The rearrangement uses TRBV7-2 and TRBJ2-3, with 13 bases identical to TRBD2. Germline CDR1 and CDR2: SGHTA and FQGNSA. With 5 bases clipped from V and 0 bases from J, the junction kept 5 bases outside the gene matches. The CDR3 has 17 residues. CDR3: CASSNWGLAGSTDTQYF. In DNA, the CDR3 is TGTGCCAGCAGCAACTGGGGACTAGCGGGAAGCACAGATACGCAGTATTTT. Full variable domain (outside the CDR3, taken from reference TRBV7-2 and TRBJ2-3): GAGVSQSPSNKVTEKGKDVELRCDPISGHTALYWYRQSLGQGLEFLIYFQGNSAPDKSGLPSDRFSAERTGGSVSTLTIQRTQQEDSAVYLCASSNWGLAGSTDTQYFGPGTRLTVL.

This chain connects TRBV2 to TRBJ1-5; TRBD1 might be the D (5 bases). This CDR3 is 17 amino acids long. V was pared by 2 bases and J by 6 bases, with 20 bases between. The germline CDR1 and CDR2 sequences are SNHLY and FYNNEI. The CDR3 loop is CASSEFLLRDSVQPQHF. The DNA for the CDR3 is TGTGCCAGCAGTGAATTTCTTTTAAGGGACTCCGTTCAGCCCCAGCATTTT.

The chain carries TRBV28 and TRBJ2-4; 7 bases agree with TRBD1. V lost 8 bases and J lost 6; bases outside the gene matches: 7. This CDR3 is built from 13 residues. Germline-derived CDR1 and CDR2 are MDHEN and SYDVKM. CDR3 in amino acids: CASDGAGGNIQYF. The CDR3 region has the DNA TGTGCCAGCGACGGGGCAGGGGGAAACATTCAGTACTTC.

This clone was detected only once. The genes are TRBV27 and TRBJ1-1, with TRBD1 as a possible D gene (6 bases). CDR1 is MNHEY and CDR2 is SMNVEV in the germline V gene (reference sequence). This CDR3 has 13 amino acids. Trimming cost V 4 bases and J 5 bases, with 11 bases left between them. The CDR3 nucleotides are TGTGCCAGCAGTTCTCAGGGGTGGACTGAAGCTTTCTTT. Its translation is CASSSQGWTEAFF.